Listed below are T cell receptor beta chains from one sample, sequenced in a study of CXCR4 blockade with PD-1 therapy in pancreatic cancer. The assay was immunoSEQ multiplex PCR, and TCRdb's table has in-frame clones only and misses some. The table has roughly 2,500 clones, 30% to 40% seen once. The sequencing input was tumor tissue. All receptors come from a human donor with pancreatic ductal adenocarcinoma. The CDR3 runs from the conserved cysteine through the conserved F or W. A D gene is named only where the DNA matches it firmly. The size field is filled for only some rows; it gives once, few, many or a size class.

V gene: TRBV6-8; J gene: TRBJ2-1; D gene: TRBD2; clone size: NA; CDR3 protein: CASSTRPSGINEQFF; CDR3 DNA: TGTGCCAGCAGTACCCGTCCTAGCGGGATAAATGAGCAGTTCTTC
V gene: TRBV18; J gene: TRBJ2-3; D gene: NA; clone size: NA; CDR3 protein: CASSPTGTDTQYF; CDR3 DNA: TGTGCCAGCTCACCAACGGGCACAGATACGCAGTATTTT
V gene: TRBV15; J gene: TRBJ2-3; D gene: NA; clone size: NA; CDR3 protein: CATSGRTHGGADTQYF; CDR3 DNA: TGTGCCACCAGCGGTCGGACGCACGGAGGGGCAGATACGCAGTATTTT
V gene: TRBV8-2; J gene: TRBJ2-7; D gene: NA; clone size: NA; CDR3 protein: CASSLLSTGDGSAYEQYF; CDR3 DNA: TGTGCCAGCAGTTTATTGTCTACTGGCGACGGGAGTGCCTACGAGCAGTACTTC
V gene: TRBV6-7; J gene: TRBJ2-3; D gene: NA; clone size: NA; CDR3 protein: CAISESLSRRGTDTQYF; CDR3 DNA: TGTGCCATCAGTGAGTCGTTAAGCCGACGGGGGACAGATACGCAGTATTTT
V gene: TRBV5-1; J gene: TRBJ2-3; D gene: NA; clone size: NA; CDR3 protein: CASSHGTGMGDTQYF; CDR3 DNA: TGCGCCAGCAGCCACGGTACGGGCATGGGAGATACGCAGTATTTT
V gene: TRBV19; J gene: TRBJ2-2; D gene: TRBD1; clone size: NA; CDR3 protein: CASSMTSDRASTGELFF; CDR3 DNA: TGTGCCAGTAGTATGACCTCAGACAGGGCCTCCACCGGGGAGCTGTTTTTT
V gene: TRBV30; J gene: TRBJ1-1; D gene: TRBD1; clone size: NA; CDR3 protein: CAWRNKGARGAEAFF; CDR3 DNA: TGTGCCTGGAGGAATAAGGGGGCGCGGGGAGCTGAAGCTTTCTTT
V gene: TRBV18; J gene: TRBJ2-2; D gene: NA; clone size: NA; CDR3 protein: CASSPRTNTGELFF; CDR3 DNA: TGTGCCAGCTCACCGCGGACAAACACCGGGGAGCTGTTTTTT
V gene: TRBV4-1; J gene: TRBJ1-2; D gene: TRBD1; clone size: medium-sized; CDR3 protein: CASSQEFQGALGYTF; CDR3 DNA: TGCGCCAGCAGCCAAGAGTTCCAGGGGGCGCTTGGCTACACCTTC
V gene: TRBV19; J gene: TRBJ1-2; D gene: TRBD1; clone size: few; CDR3 protein: CASSTGGYGYTF; CDR3 DNA: TGTGCCAGTAGTACAGGGGGGTATGGCTACACCTTC
V gene: TRBV18; J gene: TRBJ2-5; D gene: NA; clone size: NA; CDR3 protein: CASSPTTREETQYF; CDR3 DNA: TGTGCCAGCTCACCAACCACAAGGGAAGAGACCCAGTACTTC
V gene: TRBV19; J gene: TRBJ1-2; D gene: NA; clone size: NA; CDR3 protein: CASSNPPRDYGYTF; CDR3 DNA: TGTGCCAGTAGTAACCCCCCCAGGGACTATGGCTACACCTTC
V gene: TRBV9; J gene: TRBJ2-3; D gene: NA; clone size: medium-sized; CDR3 protein: CASRGLAATQYF; CDR3 DNA: TGTGCCAGCAGGGGGTTGGCCGCTACGCAGTATTTT
V gene: TRBV19; J gene: TRBJ2-5; D gene: NA; clone size: NA; CDR3 protein: CASRSGRWTQETQYF; CDR3 DNA: TGTGCCAGTAGATCCGGACGGTGGACCCAAGAGACCCAGTACTTC
V gene: TRBV10-2; J gene: TRBJ1-3; D gene: NA; clone size: NA; CDR3 protein: CACQLSGNTIYF; CDR3 DNA: TGCGCTTGCCAATTGTCCGGAAACACCATATATTTT
V gene: TRBV19; J gene: TRBJ1-1; D gene: NA; clone size: NA; CDR3 protein: CASSPYLLNTEAFF; CDR3 DNA: TGTGCCAGTAGCCCTTACCTCTTGAACACTGAAGCTTTCTTT
V gene: TRBV18; J gene: TRBJ2-5; D gene: TRBD1; clone size: large; CDR3 protein: CASSQTGTGETQYF; CDR3 DNA: TGTGCCAGCTCACAGACAGGGACCGGGGAGACCCAGTACTTC
V gene: TRBV18; J gene: TRBJ2-2; D gene: NA; clone size: NA; CDR3 protein: CASSPIIGELFF; CDR3 DNA: TGTGCCAGCTCACCAATTATCGGGGAGCTGTTTTTT
V gene: TRBV6-7; J gene: TRBJ2-7; D gene: TRBD1; clone size: NA; CDR3 protein: CASRDRSYEQYF; CDR3 DNA: TGTGCCAGCCGGGACAGATCCTACGAGCAGTACTTC
V gene: TRBV28; J gene: TRBJ2-2; D gene: NA; clone size: large; CDR3 protein: CASSQGMTLTGELFF; CDR3 DNA: TGTGCCAGCAGTCAGGGTATGACCTTAACCGGGGAGCTGTTTTTT
V gene: TRBV6-8; J gene: TRBJ1-1; D gene: NA; clone size: NA; CDR3 protein: CASSGGRVRNPEAFF; CDR3 DNA: TGTGCCAGCAGTGGAGGGAGGGTAAGGAATCCTGAAGCTTTCTTT
V gene: TRBV5-1; J gene: TRBJ2-1; D gene: NA; clone size: NA; CDR3 protein: CASSPAERGVSEQFF; CDR3 DNA: TGCGCCAGCAGCCCGGCGGAGAGAGGGGTTAGTGAGCAGTTCTTC
V gene: TRBV19; J gene: TRBJ2-3; D gene: NA; clone size: NA; CDR3 protein: CASTTRGSSTDTQYF; CDR3 DNA: TGTGCCAGTACTACACGGGGGAGTAGCACAGATACGCAGTATTTT
V gene: TRBV10-3; J gene: TRBJ1-3; D gene: NA; clone size: NA; CDR3 protein: CAISELTSGNTIYF; CDR3 DNA: TGTGCCATCAGTGAGCTGACCTCTGGAAACACCATATATTTT
V gene: TRBV18; J gene: TRBJ2-5; D gene: NA; clone size: NA; CDR3 protein: CASSGGIQETQYF; CDR3 DNA: TGTGCCAGCTCAGGAGGGATCCAAGAGACCCAGTACTTC
V gene: TRBV18; J gene: TRBJ2-1; D gene: NA; clone size: NA; CDR3 protein: CASSPRMADEQFF; CDR3 DNA: TGTGCCAGCTCACCTAGAATGGCCGATGAGCAGTTCTTC
V gene: TRBV12-5; J gene: TRBJ1-5; D gene: TRBD1; clone size: NA; CDR3 protein: CASGPDRLSNQPQHF; CDR3 DNA: TGTGCTAGTGGTCCGGACAGGCTTAGCAATCAGCCCCAGCATTTT
V gene: TRBV5-1; J gene: TRBJ2-2; D gene: NA; clone size: NA; CDR3 protein: CASSPAAGFDGGELFF; CDR3 DNA: TGCGCCAGCAGCCCCGCCGCAGGGTTTGATGGCGGGGAGCTGTTTTTT
V gene: TRBV29-1; J gene: TRBJ1-1; D gene: NA; clone size: NA; CDR3 protein: CSVIVLGTEAFF; CDR3 DNA: TGCAGCGTTATTGTACTGGGCACTGAAGCTTTCTTT
V gene: TRBV18; J gene: TRBJ1-1; D gene: TRBD1; clone size: once; CDR3 protein: CASSLGTENTEAFF; CDR3 DNA: TGTGCCAGCTCACTAGGGACAGAAAACACTGAAGCTTTCTTT
V gene: TRBV19; J gene: TRBJ2-1; D gene: TRBD2; clone size: NA; CDR3 protein: CASSIDRYGGLAGGLYNEQFF; CDR3 DNA: TGTGCCAGTAGTATAGATCGGTACGGCGGACTAGCGGGGGGGCTATACAATGAGCAGTTCTTC
V gene: TRBV6-8; J gene: TRBJ2-7; D gene: TRBD1; clone size: few; CDR3 protein: CASSERQGVSYEQYF; CDR3 DNA: TGTGCCAGCAGTGAGAGACAGGGGGTGTCCTACGAGCAGTACTTC
V gene: TRBV19; J gene: TRBJ2-3; D gene: NA; clone size: once; CDR3 protein: CASSFRVTDTQYF; CDR3 DNA: TGTGCCAGTAGTTTCAGGGTTACAGATACGCAGTATTTT
V gene: TRBV19; J gene: TRBJ2-5; D gene: NA; clone size: NA; CDR3 protein: CASSEGGETQYF; CDR3 DNA: TGTGCCAGTAGTGAGGGCGGGGAGACCCAGTACTTC
V gene: TRBV6-8; J gene: TRBJ2-3; D gene: TRBD2; clone size: few; CDR3 protein: CASSYGLAGSTDTQYF; CDR3 DNA: TGTGCCAGCAGTTACGGGCTAGCGGGCAGCACAGATACGCAGTATTTT
V gene: TRBV6-8; J gene: TRBJ2-3; D gene: NA; clone size: medium-sized; CDR3 protein: CASMVTLTDTQYF; CDR3 DNA: TGTGCCAGCATGGTTACCCTCACAGATACGCAGTATTTT
V gene: TRBV4-1; J gene: TRBJ2-3; D gene: NA; clone size: NA; CDR3 protein: CASSQDLSGPDTQYF; CDR3 DNA: TGCGCCAGCAGCCAAGATCTGTCAGGCCCAGATACGCAGTATTTT
V gene: TRBV30; J gene: TRBJ2-2; D gene: NA; clone size: NA; CDR3 protein: CAWSRGGIHQGELFF; CDR3 DNA: TGTGCCTGGAGTCGAGGGGGGATTCACCAAGGGGAGCTGTTTTTT
V gene: TRBV23-1; J gene: TRBJ1-2; D gene: TRBD1; clone size: few; CDR3 protein: CASSQEGQGTNYGYTF; CDR3 DNA: TGCGCCAGCAGCCAAGAGGGACAGGGCACCAACTATGGCTACACCTTC
V gene: TRBV27; J gene: TRBJ2-3; D gene: NA; clone size: few; CDR3 protein: CASSLSRPDTQYF; CDR3 DNA: TGTGCCAGCAGTTTATCTAGGCCAGATACGCAGTATTTT
V gene: TRBV18; J gene: TRBJ1-1; D gene: NA; clone size: NA; CDR3 protein: CASSPSGRGAFF; CDR3 DNA: TGTGCCAGCTCACCTTCGGGTAGGGGAGCTTTCTTT
V gene: TRBV18; J gene: TRBJ2-7; D gene: TRBD1; clone size: NA; CDR3 protein: CASSLPGTGDYEQYF; CDR3 DNA: TGTGCCAGCTCACTTCCCGGGACAGGGGATTACGAGCAGTACTTC
V gene: TRBV6-8; J gene: TRBJ1-2; D gene: NA; clone size: few; CDR3 protein: CASSPTGRSNYGYTF; CDR3 DNA: TGTGCCAGCAGCCCTACAGGGCGATCCAACTATGGCTACACCTTC
V gene: TRBV11-3; J gene: TRBJ2-5; D gene: NA; clone size: few; CDR3 protein: CASSLGLAPIQETQYF; CDR3 DNA: TGTGCCAGCAGCTTGGGGTTAGCCCCTATACAAGAGACCCAGTACTTC
V gene: TRBV6-8; J gene: TRBJ1-1; D gene: TRBD1; clone size: few; CDR3 protein: CASSPTSWTGNAFF; CDR3 DNA: TGTGCCAGCAGCCCGACTTCCTGGACAGGGAACGCTTTCTTT
V gene: TRBV6-8; J gene: TRBJ1-4; D gene: NA; clone size: NA; CDR3 protein: CASSDGATNEKLFF; CDR3 DNA: TGTGCCAGCAGTGATGGAGCAACTAATGAAAAACTGTTTTTT
V gene: TRBV15; J gene: TRBJ1-4; D gene: NA; clone size: NA; CDR3 protein: CATSRTGAGEKLFF; CDR3 DNA: TGTGCCACCAGCAGAACGGGGGCTGGAGAAAAACTGTTTTTT
V gene: TRBV9; J gene: TRBJ2-1; D gene: TRBD1; clone size: NA; CDR3 protein: CASRDRGPSNEQFF; CDR3 DNA: TGTGCCAGCAGGGACAGGGGGCCCTCAAATGAGCAGTTCTTC
V gene: TRBV4-1; J gene: TRBJ2-6; D gene: NA; clone size: NA; CDR3 protein: CASSQDNRATSGANVLTF; CDR3 DNA: TGCGCCAGCAGCCAAGATAACAGGGCGACCTCTGGGGCCAACGTCCTGACTTTC
V gene: TRBV6-8; J gene: TRBJ2-3; D gene: NA; clone size: NA; CDR3 protein: CAISWEPTDTQYF; CDR3 DNA: TGTGCCATCAGCTGGGAACCCACAGATACGCAGTATTTT
V gene: TRBV6-8; J gene: TRBJ1-1; D gene: TRBD1; clone size: NA; CDR3 protein: CASSYSPQGAVTEAFF; CDR3 DNA: TGTGCCAGCAGTTACTCCCCACAGGGGGCAGTCACTGAAGCTTTCTTT
V gene: TRBV18; J gene: TRBJ2-1; D gene: NA; clone size: once; CDR3 protein: CASSLRDDPYNEQFF; CDR3 DNA: TGTGCCAGCTCACTCCGGGACGACCCCTACAATGAGCAGTTCTTC
V gene: TRBV19; J gene: TRBJ2-7; D gene: TRBD2; clone size: NA; CDR3 protein: CASSIGGGSRRNEQYF; CDR3 DNA: TGTGCCAGTAGTATAGGGGGAGGGAGTCGCCGAAACGAGCAGTACTTC
V gene: TRBV28; J gene: TRBJ1-2; D gene: TRBD1; clone size: NA; CDR3 protein: CASSYLGVGTGTGGGYTF; CDR3 DNA: TGTGCCAGCAGTTATCTAGGGGTCGGGACAGGGACAGGAGGGGGCTACACCTTC